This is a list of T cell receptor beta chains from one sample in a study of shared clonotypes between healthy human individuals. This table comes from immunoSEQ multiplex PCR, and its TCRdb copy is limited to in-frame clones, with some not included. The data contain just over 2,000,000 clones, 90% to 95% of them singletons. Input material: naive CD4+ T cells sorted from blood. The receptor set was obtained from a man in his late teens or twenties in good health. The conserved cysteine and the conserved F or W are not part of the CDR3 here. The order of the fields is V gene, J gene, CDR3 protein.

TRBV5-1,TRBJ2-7,ASSPPDSYYEQY
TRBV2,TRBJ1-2,ASSEEGASSGYT
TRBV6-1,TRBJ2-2,ASSVSGSGTGELF
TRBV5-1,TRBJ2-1,ASSYGQGSYNEQF
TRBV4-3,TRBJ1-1,ASSQEVGTEAF
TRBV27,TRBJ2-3,ASSFASDTQY
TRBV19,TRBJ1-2,ASSTWDRPDYGYT
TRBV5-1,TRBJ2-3,ASSLVVREATDTQY
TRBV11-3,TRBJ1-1,ASSAGQREAF
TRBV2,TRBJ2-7,ASEGGAYEQY
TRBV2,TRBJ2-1,ASSASVFPQF
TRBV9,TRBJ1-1,ASSVGRGPNTEAF
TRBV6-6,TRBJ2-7,ASSYSQSFRY
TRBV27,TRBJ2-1,ASSLRLGLSSYNEQF
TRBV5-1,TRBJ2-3,ASSLPLAGGPADTQY
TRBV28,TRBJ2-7,ASRTTGGGYEQY
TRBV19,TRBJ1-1,ASSIDNSAGGAF
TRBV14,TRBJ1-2,ASSPRIGKDRGRTYGYT
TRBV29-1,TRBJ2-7,SVEGRAKGSYEQY
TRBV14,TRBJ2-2,ASSQDGARGELF
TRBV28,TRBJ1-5,ASSFGSGNQPQH
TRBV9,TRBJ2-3,ASSVGRASGRSADTQY
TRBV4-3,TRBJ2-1,ASSQVANNEQF
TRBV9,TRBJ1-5,ASSVDGQPNQPQH
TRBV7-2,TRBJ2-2,ASSRTINTGELF
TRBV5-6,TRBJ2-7,ASSIYRVAPLWEQY
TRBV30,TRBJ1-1,AWNTQGGDTEAF
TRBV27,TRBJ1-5,ASSLSGTFNQPQH
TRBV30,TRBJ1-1,AWNTEAHTEAF
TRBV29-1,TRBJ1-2,SVEGIKGYT
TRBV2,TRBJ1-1,ASRGQGNTEAF
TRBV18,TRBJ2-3,ASSPPKLGQHTDTQY
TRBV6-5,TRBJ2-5,ASSPGLASQETQY